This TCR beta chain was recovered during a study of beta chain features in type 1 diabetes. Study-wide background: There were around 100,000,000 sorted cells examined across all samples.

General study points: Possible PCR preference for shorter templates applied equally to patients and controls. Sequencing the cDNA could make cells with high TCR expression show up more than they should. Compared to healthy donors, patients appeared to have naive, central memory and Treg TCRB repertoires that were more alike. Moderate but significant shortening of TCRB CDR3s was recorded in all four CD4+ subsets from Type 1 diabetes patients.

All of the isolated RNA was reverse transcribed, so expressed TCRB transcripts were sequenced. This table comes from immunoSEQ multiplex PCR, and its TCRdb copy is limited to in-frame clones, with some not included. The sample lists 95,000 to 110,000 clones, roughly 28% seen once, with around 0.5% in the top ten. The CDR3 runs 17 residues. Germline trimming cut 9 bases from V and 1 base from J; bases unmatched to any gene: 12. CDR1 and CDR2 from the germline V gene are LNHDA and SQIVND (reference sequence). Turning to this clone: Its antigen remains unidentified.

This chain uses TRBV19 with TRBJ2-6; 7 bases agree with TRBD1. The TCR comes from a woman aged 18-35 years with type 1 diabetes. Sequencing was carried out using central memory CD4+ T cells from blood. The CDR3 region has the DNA TGTGCCAGCTGCCGGGACAGCGTAAGTTCTGGGGCCAACGTCCTGACTTTC. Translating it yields CASCRDSVSSGANVLTF.